This note documents a single TCR beta chain sequence. These data originate in a study of blood T cell repertoires in COVID-19. Study details: The samples span acute and convalescent COVID-19 from the United States, Italy and Spain.

Germline V CDR1 and CDR2: LNHDA, SQIVND (reference sequence). The CDR3 contains 18 residues. Trimming stripped 6 bases from V and 1 base from J, with 22 bases between. Profiling relied on immunoSEQ multiplex PCR, and the TCRdb table lists in-frame clones only, not all of them. The sample includes about 110,000 clones, less than 85% seen only once; the top ten take 4% to 5.5%. The chain is built from TRBV19 and TRBJ2-4, with D unclear. The sequenced material came from peripheral blood. The origin of this receptor is a human donor in a cohort sampled during active or convalescent COVID-19. CDR3 nucleotides: TGTGCCAGTAGAAGGCGGATGGTGGATGCGGTTGCCAAAAACATTCAGTACTTC. Protein sequence: CASRRRMVDAVAKNIQYF.